This TCR beta chain was profiled in a study of blood T cells in healthy people across ages. CDR3 length equals 17 residues. Germline assignment: CDR1 LNHDA and CDR2 SQIVND (reference sequence). Study findings and constraints: Across samples, TCR beta diversity tracked strongly with naive T cell percentage. It was held that the diversity estimates obtained from one million T cells were underestimates.

For this clonotype: Its target is unknown. One end of the junction is discordant with germline, which a read error may explain.

It was with a sample-barcoded 5' primer and a J-beta primer mix that a second PCR of roughly 6 to 12 cycles was run. There were at least 2.5 million CDR3-containing paired-end reads obtained from each sample. TCRdb analysed the 5' RACE reads with MiXCR anew, one entry per CDR3 protein. The data contain 550,000 to 650,000 distinct CDR3 sequences, less than 35% of them seen just once; the ten biggest clones take up 15% to 17%. This sequence originates from a woman aged 80 or over in good health. Sequenced input: blood. The V call is TRBV19, the J call TRBJ1-2; 9 bases are shared with TRBD1. DNA for the CDR3: TGTGCCTGTAGCACTGGATTTAATGTGGACAGGGGTTACGGCTACACCTTC. Its translation is CACSTGFNVDRGYGYTF.